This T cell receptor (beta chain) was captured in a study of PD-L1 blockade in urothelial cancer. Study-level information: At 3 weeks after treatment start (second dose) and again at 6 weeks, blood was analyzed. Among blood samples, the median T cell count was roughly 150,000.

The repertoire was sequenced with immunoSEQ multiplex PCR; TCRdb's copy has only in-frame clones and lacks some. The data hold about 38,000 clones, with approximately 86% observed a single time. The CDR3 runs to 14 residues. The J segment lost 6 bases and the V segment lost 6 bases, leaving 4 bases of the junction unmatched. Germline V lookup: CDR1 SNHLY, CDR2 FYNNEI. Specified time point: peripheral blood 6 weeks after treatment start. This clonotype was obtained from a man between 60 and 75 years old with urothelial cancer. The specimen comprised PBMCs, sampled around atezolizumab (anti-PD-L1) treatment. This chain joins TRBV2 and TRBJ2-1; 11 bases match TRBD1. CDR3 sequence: CASSVDRGRNEQFF. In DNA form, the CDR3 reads TGTGCCAGCAGCGTGGACAGGGGGCGCAATGAGCAGTTCTTC.